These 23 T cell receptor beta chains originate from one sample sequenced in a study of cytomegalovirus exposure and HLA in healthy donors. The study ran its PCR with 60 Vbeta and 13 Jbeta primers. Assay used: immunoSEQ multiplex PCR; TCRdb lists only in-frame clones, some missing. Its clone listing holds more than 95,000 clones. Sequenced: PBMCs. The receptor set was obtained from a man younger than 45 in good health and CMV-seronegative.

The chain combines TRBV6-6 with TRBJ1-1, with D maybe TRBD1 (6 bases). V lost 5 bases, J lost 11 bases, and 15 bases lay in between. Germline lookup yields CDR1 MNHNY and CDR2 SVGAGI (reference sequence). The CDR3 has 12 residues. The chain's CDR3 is CASSDNYRAAFF. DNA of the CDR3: TGTGCCAGCAGTGATAATTACAGGGCCGCTTTCTTT.

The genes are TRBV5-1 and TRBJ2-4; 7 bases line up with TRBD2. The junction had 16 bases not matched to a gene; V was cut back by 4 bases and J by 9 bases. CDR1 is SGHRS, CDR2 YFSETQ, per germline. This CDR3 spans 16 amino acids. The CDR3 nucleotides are TGCGCCAGCAGCGGCCTGACTAGCCTGGAGGGAGGCATTCAGTACTTC. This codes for CASSGLTSLEGGIQYF.

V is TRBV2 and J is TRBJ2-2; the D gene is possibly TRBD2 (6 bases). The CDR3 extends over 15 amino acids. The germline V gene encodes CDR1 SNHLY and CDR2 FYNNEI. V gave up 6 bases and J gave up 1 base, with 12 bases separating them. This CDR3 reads CASRVRDLNTGELFF. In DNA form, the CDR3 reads TGTGCCAGCAGAGTTAGGGACTTGAACACCGGGGAGCTGTTTTTT. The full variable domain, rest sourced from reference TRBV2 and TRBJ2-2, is EPEVTQTPSHQVTQMGQEVILRCVPISNHLYFYWYRQILGQKVEFLVSFYNNEISEKSEIFDDQFSVERPDGSNFTLKIRSTKLEDSAMYFCASRVRDLNTGELFFGEGSRLTVL.

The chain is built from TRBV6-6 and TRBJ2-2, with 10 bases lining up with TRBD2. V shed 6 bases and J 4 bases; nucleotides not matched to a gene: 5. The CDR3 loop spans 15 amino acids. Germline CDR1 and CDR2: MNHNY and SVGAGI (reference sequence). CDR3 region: CASRRGLASTGELFF. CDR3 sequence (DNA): TGTGCCAGCAGGCGGGGACTAGCGTCCACCGGGGAGCTGTTTTTT.

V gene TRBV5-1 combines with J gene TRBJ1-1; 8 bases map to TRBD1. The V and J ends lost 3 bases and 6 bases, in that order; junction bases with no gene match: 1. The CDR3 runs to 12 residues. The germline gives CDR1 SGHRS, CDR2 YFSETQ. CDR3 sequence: CASSSQGAEAFF. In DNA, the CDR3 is TGCGCCAGCAGCTCACAGGGGGCTGAAGCTTTCTTT.

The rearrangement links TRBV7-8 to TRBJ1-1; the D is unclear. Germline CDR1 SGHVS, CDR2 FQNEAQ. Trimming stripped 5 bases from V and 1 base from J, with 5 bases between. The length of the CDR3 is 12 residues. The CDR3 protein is CASSPQNTEAFF. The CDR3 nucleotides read TGTGCCAGCAGCCCCCAGAACACTGAAGCTTTCTTT. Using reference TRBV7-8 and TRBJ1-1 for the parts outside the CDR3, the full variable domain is GAGVSQSPRYKVAKRGQDVALRCDPISGHVSLFWYQQALGQGPEFLTYFQNEAQLDKSGLPSDRFFAERPEGSVSTLKIQRTQQEDSAVYLCASSPQNTEAFFGQGTRLTVV.

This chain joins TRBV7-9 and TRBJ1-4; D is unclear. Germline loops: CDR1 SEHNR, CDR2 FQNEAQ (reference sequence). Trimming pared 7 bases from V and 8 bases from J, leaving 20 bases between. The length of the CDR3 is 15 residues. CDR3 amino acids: CASTSFEGGSEKLFF. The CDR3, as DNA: TGTGCCAGCACCTCATTTGAGGGAGGGAGCGAAAAACTGTTTTTT.

The CDR3 sequence: CASSDGTSGSVGNEQFF. The CDR3, as DNA: TGCGCCAGCAGTGACGGGACTAGCGGGAGTGTGGGGAATGAGCAGTTCTTC. The rearrangement uses TRBV10-1 and TRBJ2-1, with 14 bases aligning to TRBD2. CDR1 and CDR2 (germline): WNHNN, SYGVQD (reference sequence). V was pared by 3 bases and J by 7 bases, with 8 bases of the junction left unmatched. This CDR3 has 17 amino acids.

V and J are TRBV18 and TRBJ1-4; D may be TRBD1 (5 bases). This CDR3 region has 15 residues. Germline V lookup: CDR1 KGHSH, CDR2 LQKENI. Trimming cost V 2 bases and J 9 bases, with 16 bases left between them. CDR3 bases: TGTGCCAGCTCACCAACGGGGGGTGATGGTAAAAAACTGTTTTTT. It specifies CASSPTGGDGKKLFF. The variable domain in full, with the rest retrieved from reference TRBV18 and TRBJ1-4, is NAGVMQNPRHLVRRRGQEARLRCSPMKGHSHVYWYRQLPEEGLKFMVYLQKENIIDESGMPKERFSAEFPKEGPSILRIQQVVRGDSAAYFCASSPTGGDGKKLFFGSGTQLSVL.

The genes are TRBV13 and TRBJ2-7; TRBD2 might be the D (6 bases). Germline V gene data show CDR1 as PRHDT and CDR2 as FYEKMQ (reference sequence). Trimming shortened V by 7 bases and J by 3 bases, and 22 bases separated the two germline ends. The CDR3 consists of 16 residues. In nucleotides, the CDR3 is TGTGCCAGCACGGGCCCGATGGAGGGGCCAAACTACGAGCAGTACTTC. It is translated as CASTGPMEGPNYEQYF.

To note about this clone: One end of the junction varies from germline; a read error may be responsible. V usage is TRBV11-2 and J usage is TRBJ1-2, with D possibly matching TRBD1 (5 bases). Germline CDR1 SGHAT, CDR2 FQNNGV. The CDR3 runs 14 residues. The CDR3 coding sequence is TGTGCCTGCAGCTTATACAGGCCTAACTATGGCTACACCTTC. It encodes CACSLYRPNYGYTF. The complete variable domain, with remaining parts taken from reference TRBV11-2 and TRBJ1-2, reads EAGVAQSPRYKIIEKRQSVAFWCNPISGHATLYWYQQILGQGPKLLIQFQNNGVVDDSQLPKDRFSAERLKGVDSTLKIQPAKLEDSAVYLCACSLYRPNYGYTFGSGTRLTVV.

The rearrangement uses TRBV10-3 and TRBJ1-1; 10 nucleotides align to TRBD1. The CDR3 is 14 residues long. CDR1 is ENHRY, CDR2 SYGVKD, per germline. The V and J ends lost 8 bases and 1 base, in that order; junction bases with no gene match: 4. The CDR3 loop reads CAIRGQGENTEAFF. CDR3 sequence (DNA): TGTGCCATCCGCGGACAGGGGGAGAACACTGAAGCTTTCTTT.

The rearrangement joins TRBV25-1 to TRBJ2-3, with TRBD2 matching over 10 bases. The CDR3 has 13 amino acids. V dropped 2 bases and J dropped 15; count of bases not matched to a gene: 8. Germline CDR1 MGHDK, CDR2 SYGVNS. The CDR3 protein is CASSEGLAGVFYF. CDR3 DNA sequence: TGTGCCAGCAGTGAAGGGCTAGCGGGAGTTTTTTATTTT. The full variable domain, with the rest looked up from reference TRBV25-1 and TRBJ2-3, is EADIYQTPRYLVIGTGKKITLECSQTMGHDKMYWYQQDPGMELHLIHYSYGVNSTEKGDLSSESTVSRIRTEHFPLTLESARPSHTSQYLCASSEGLAGVFYFGPGTRLTVL.

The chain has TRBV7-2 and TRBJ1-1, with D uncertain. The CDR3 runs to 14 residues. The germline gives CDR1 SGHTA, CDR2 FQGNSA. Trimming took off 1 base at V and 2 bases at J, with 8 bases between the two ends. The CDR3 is CASSLELTNTEAFF. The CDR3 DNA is TGTGCCAGCAGCTTAGAACTGACAAACACTGAAGCTTTCTTT.

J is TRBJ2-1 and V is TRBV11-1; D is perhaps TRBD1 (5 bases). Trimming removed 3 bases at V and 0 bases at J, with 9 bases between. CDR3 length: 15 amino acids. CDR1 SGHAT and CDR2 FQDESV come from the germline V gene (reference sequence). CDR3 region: CASSLRQSSYNEQFF. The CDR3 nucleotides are TGTGCCAGCAGCTTGAGACAGAGCTCCTACAATGAGCAGTTCTTC.

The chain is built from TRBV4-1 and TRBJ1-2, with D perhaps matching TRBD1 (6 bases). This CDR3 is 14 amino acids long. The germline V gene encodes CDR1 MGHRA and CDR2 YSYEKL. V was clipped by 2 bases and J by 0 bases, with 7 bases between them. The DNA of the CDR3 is TGCGCCAGCAGCCAAACAGGGACTAACTATGGCTACACCTTC. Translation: CASSQTGTNYGYTF.

The CDR3 coding sequence is TGTGCCAGCAGCCCCGGACAGGGAGCCGAGCAGTACTTC. Its translation: CASSPGQGAEQYF. The chain has TRBV5-8 and TRBJ2-7; 8 positions agree with TRBD1. Germline assignment: CDR1 SGHTS and CDR2 YDEGEE. The J segment lost 6 bases and the V segment lost 4 bases, leaving 6 bases of the junction unmatched. The CDR3 is 13 residues long.

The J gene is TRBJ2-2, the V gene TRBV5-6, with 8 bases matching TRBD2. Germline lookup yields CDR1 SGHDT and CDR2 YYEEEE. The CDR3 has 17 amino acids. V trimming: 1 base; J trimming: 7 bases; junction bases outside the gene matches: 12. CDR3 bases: TGTGCCAGCAGCTTGTCATTTGCGGGAGGCGGAAACGGGGAGCTGTTTTTT. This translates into CASSLSFAGGGNGELFF.

Here the CDR3 reads CASSETGRAGEQFF. CDR3 coding DNA: TGTGCCAGCAGTGAAACCGGGAGGGCCGGTGAGCAGTTCTTC. The chain employs TRBV6-4 and TRBJ2-1; 8 bases align to TRBD2. CDR3 length: 14 amino acids. Germline V gene sequence: CDR1 MRHNA, CDR2 SNTAGT. The V segment lost 3 bases and the J segment 9 bases; nucleotides outside the gene matches: 7.

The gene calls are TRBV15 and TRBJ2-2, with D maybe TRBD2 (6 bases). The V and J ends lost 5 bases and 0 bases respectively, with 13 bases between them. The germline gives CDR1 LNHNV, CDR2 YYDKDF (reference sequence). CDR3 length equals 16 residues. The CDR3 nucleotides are TGTGCCACCAGCCGGGGGAGGACGTCGAACACCGGGGAGCTGTTTTTT. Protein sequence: CATSRGRTSNTGELFF.

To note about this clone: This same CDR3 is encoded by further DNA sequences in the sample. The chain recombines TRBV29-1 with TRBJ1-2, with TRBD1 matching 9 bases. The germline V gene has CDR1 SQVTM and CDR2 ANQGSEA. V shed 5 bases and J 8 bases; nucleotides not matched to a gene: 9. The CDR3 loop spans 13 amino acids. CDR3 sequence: CSVTKTGGGGYTF. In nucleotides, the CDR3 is TGCAGCGTTACTAAAACAGGGGGCGGGGGCTACACCTTC.

CDR3 protein: CASPPPGYEQYF. The CDR3 region has the DNA TGTGCCAGCCCCCCCCCGGGCTACGAGCAGTACTTC. This chain links TRBV27 with TRBJ2-7; D call uncertain. The CDR3 is made up of 12 amino acids. Per germline, CDR1 MNHEY and CDR2 SMNVEV (reference sequence). The V end lost 8 bases, the J end lost 3 bases, and 11 bases lay between the germline ends.

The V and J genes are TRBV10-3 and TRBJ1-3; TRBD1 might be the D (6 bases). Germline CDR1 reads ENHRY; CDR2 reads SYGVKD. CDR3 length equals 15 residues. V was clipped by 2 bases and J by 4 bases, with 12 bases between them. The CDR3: CAISERGGSGNTIYF. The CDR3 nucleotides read TGTGCCATCAGTGAGAGAGGGGGATCCGGAAACACCATATATTTT.